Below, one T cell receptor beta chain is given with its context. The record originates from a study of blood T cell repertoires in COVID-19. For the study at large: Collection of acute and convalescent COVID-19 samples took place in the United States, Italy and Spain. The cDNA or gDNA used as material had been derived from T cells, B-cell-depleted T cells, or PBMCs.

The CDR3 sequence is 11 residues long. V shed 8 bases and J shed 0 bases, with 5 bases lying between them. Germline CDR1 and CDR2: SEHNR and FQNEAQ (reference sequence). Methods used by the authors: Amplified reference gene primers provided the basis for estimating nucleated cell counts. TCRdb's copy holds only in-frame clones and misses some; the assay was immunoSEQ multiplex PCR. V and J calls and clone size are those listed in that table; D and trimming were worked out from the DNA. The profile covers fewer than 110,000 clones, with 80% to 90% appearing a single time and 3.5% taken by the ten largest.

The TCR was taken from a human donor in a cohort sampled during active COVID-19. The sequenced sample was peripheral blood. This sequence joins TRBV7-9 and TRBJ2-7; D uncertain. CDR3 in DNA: TGTGCCAGCGGAGCCTCCTACGAGCAGTACTTC. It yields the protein CASGASYEQYF.